One and the same sample provided the 29 T cell receptor beta chains below, sequenced in a study of cytomegalovirus exposure and HLA in healthy donors. Vbeta (60) and Jbeta (13) primers were used in the PCR. The repertoire was sequenced with immunoSEQ multiplex PCR; TCRdb's copy has only in-frame clones and lacks some. The sample includes over 120,000 clones, under 90% of them seen just once. The specimen sequenced was PBMCs. The receptors here all came from a middle-aged man in good health and CMV-seronegative.

The rearrangement links TRBV21-1 to TRBJ2-2; the table gives TRBD2 as D, unverified against the DNA. TRBV21-1 is a pseudogene. The CDR3 is made up of 17 amino acids. CDR3 sequence: CASSGGEPNWNTGELFF. The CDR3 DNA sequence: TGTGCCAGCAGCGGAGGGGAGCCAAACTGGAACACCGGGGAGCTGTTTTTT.

The chain links TRBV5-1 to TRBJ2-5; 7 nucleotides line up with TRBD1. The germline V gene has CDR1 SGHRS and CDR2 YFSETQ. This CDR3 has 16 residues. With V trimmed by 3 bases and J by 2 bases, 10 bases remained unmatched. CDR3 residues: CASSWVQGQNQETQYF. As DNA, the CDR3 is TGCGCCAGCAGCTGGGTGCAGGGACAGAATCAAGAGACCCAGTACTTC.

The V and J genes are TRBV27 and TRBJ1-4, with D hard to call. Trimming pared 3 bases from V and 0 bases from J, leaving 11 bases between. This CDR3 contains 16 residues. Looked up from germline, CDR1 is MNHEY and CDR2 is SMNVEV (reference sequence). This CDR3 is CASSFRRPSTNEKLFF. The CDR3, as DNA: TGTGCCAGCAGTTTTCGGAGACCATCAACTAATGAAAAACTGTTTTTT.

The rearrangement links TRBV9 to TRBJ2-2; D might be TRBD2 (5 bases). The germline V and J ends were trimmed by 0 bases and 5 bases, with 11 bases remaining between them. Per the germline V gene, CDR1 is SGDLS and CDR2 is YYNGEE. This CDR3 has 15 amino acids. The CDR3 protein is CASSVGEGSTGELFF. CDR3 DNA: TGTGCCAGCAGCGTAGGAGAAGGGAGTACCGGGGAGCTGTTTTTT.

This chain connects TRBV7-2 to TRBJ2-7, with D possibly being TRBD1 (7 bases). The V gene's germline CDR1 is SGHTA and CDR2 FQGNSA. This CDR3 is built from 14 residues. V was shortened by 5 bases and J by 5 bases, with 16 bases between the two germline ends. DNA for the CDR3: TGTGCCAGCAGCCGGGCAGGGGGGACAGACGAGCAGTACTTC. It specifies CASSRAGGTDEQYF. The full variable domain, rest sourced from reference TRBV7-2 and TRBJ2-7, is GAGVSQSPSNKVTEKGKDVELRCDPISGHTALYWYRQSLGQGLEFLIYFQGNSAPDKSGLPSDRFSAERTGGSVSTLTIQRTQQEDSAVYLCASSRAGGTDEQYFGPGTRLTVT.

This chain uses TRBV9 with TRBJ2-7, with D perhaps matching TRBD2 (6 bases). The CDR3 runs 16 residues. Germline CDR1 is SGDLS and CDR2 is YYNGEE. The V gene lost 0 bases and the J gene lost 6 bases, with 19 bases spanning the gap. The CDR3 sequence: CASSVGAARLGGEQYF. The CDR3 DNA sequence: TGTGCCAGCAGCGTAGGAGCGGCGCGACTCGGGGGCGAGCAGTACTTC.

The CDR3 DNA follows: TGTGCCAGCAGCTTGTCTGCAACCTACGAGCAGTACTTC. This translates into CASSLSATYEQYF. The chain links TRBV5-6 to TRBJ2-5; D is unclear. The DNA end is more similar to TRBJ2-7, so the J call may be wrong. The CDR3 is made up of 13 amino acids. Per germline, CDR1 SGHDT and CDR2 YYEEEE.

The chain uses TRBV19 and TRBJ2-7; 8 bases match TRBD2. CDR1 and CDR2 from the germline V gene are LNHDA and SQIVND (reference sequence). The CDR3 sequence is 15 residues long. V was pared by 6 bases and J by 3 bases, with 10 bases of the junction left unmatched. The CDR3 bases are TGTGCCAGTAGACCCTCGGGGGGGGGCATCTACGAGCAGTACTTC. Translated, it gives CASRPSGGGIYEQYF.

The gene calls are TRBV25-1 and TRBJ2-2; D gene ambiguous. CDR1 and CDR2 from the germline V gene are MGHDK and SYGVNS. The CDR3 extends over 16 amino acids. V was pared by 6 bases and J by 2 bases, with 16 bases between. For the CDR3, the DNA is TGTGCCAGCAGATCCTCCCGAACAGACAACACCGGGGAGCTGTTTTTT. This sequence encodes CASRSSRTDNTGELFF.

The V and J genes are TRBV18 and TRBJ1-2; D might be TRBD1 (5 bases). The ends were cut back, 2 bases at V and 8 bases at J, with 15 bases in the middle. Germline CDR1 is KGHSH and CDR2 is LQKENI. This CDR3 is 14 amino acids long. The CDR3 coding sequence is TGTGCCAGCTCACCAATCGAAGGGGCGCGGGGCTACACCTTC. Translating gives CASSPIEGARGYTF. Full variable domain (rest looked up from reference TRBV18 and TRBJ1-2): NAGVMQNPRHLVRRRGQEARLRCSPMKGHSHVYWYRQLPEEGLKFMVYLQKENIIDESGMPKERFSAEFPKEGPSILRIQQVVRGDSAAYFCASSPIEGARGYTFGSGTRLTVV.

This clone appeared a single time. This sequence joins TRBV5-1 and TRBJ2-7; TRBD1 matches at 7 bases. The CDR3 is 14 amino acids. The V gene end was trimmed by 4 bases and the J gene end by 6 bases; junction bases not matched to a gene: 10. Germline CDR1 and CDR2: SGHRS and YFSETQ. The CDR3, as DNA: TGCGCCAGCAGCCTCGACAGGGTCGGATTCGAGCAGTACTTC. The encoded protein is CASSLDRVGFEQYF.

This sequence joins TRBV7-2 and TRBJ2-3; D is unclear. The CDR3 extends over 13 amino acids. Germline CDR1 reads SGHTA; CDR2 reads FQGNSA. V lost 1 base and J lost 5, with 7 bases in between. The CDR3 DNA reads as TGTGCCAGCAGCTTAGGTGAGAGAGATACGCAGTATTTT. Amino acid sequence: CASSLGERDTQYF.

The rearrangement links TRBV10-2 to TRBJ2-5; 7 bases align to TRBD1. The CDR3 covers 15 residues. Losses at the gene ends were 2 bases for V and 1 base for J; bases not matched to a gene: 4. Looked up from germline, CDR1 is WSHSY and CDR2 is SAAADI. The CDR3 sequence: CASSEHRDSQETQYF. CDR3 bases: TGCGCCAGCAGTGAGCATCGGGACAGCCAAGAGACCCAGTACTTC.

This clone was seen only once. The gene calls are TRBV30 and TRBJ2-7; 9 bases are shared with TRBD1. There are 13 residues in the CDR3. Trimming took 5 bases from V and 2 from J; bases not matched to a gene: 4. Per the germline V gene, CDR1 is GTSNPN and CDR2 is SVGIG (reference sequence). CDR3 region: CAWSRDRAYEQYF. The CDR3, as DNA: TGTGCCTGGTCCCGGGACAGGGCCTACGAGCAGTACTTC.

This clone was counted only a few times. The chain carries TRBV10-1 and TRBJ2-1; tentatively, D is TRBD1 (6 bases). There are 13 residues in the CDR3. Germline V gene sequence: CDR1 WNHNN, CDR2 SYGVQD (reference sequence). Between the trimmed V and J ends, which lost 5 bases and 4 bases, there was a span of 9 bases. CDR3 in amino acids: CASSLQGYNEQFF. The CDR3 DNA is TGCGCCAGCAGTTTACAGGGATACAATGAGCAGTTCTTC.

This chain connects TRBV5-1 to TRBJ2-3; 8 bases are shared with TRBD2. J was trimmed by 1 base and V by 0 bases; bases with no gene match: 1. This CDR3 comprises 15 residues. CDR1 is SGHRS, CDR2 YFSETQ, per germline. CDR3 DNA: TGCGCCAGCAGCTTGGCGGGGGGGCGCACAGATACGCAGTATTTT. Translation: CASSLAGGRTDTQYF.

This clone was recorded many times. The CDR3 is CASRAGQQNTEAFF. CDR3 DNA: TGTGCCAGCAGGGCCGGACAGCAGAACACTGAAGCTTTCTTT. This chain uses TRBV2 with TRBJ1-1; weak D call: TRBD1 (6 bases). V was clipped by 6 bases and J by 1 base, with 12 bases between them. This CDR3 contains 14 residues. CDR1 SNHLY and CDR2 FYNNEI come from the germline V gene. Variable domain in full (rest from reference TRBV2 and TRBJ1-1): EPEVTQTPSHQVTQMGQEVILRCVPISNHLYFYWYRQILGQKVEFLVSFYNNEISEKSEIFDDQFSVERPDGSNFTLKIRSTKLEDSAMYFCASRAGQQNTEAFFGQGTRLTVV.

The rearrangement joins TRBV7-9 to TRBJ1-2; D ambiguous. V was trimmed by 1 base and J by 1 base, leaving 10 bases between them. The germline V gene encodes CDR1 SEHNR and CDR2 FQNEAQ (reference sequence). CDR3 size: 15 residues. The chain's CDR3 is CASSLDGGVNYGYTF. The CDR3 nucleotides are TGTGCCAGCAGCTTAGACGGCGGGGTTAACTATGGCTACACCTTC.

This clone was seen just once. The V gene is TRBV9, the J gene TRBJ2-3, with 8 bases that match TRBD2. Germline CDR1 reads SGDLS; CDR2 reads YYNGEE. The J segment lost 4 bases and the V segment lost 0 bases, leaving 7 bases of the junction unmatched. CDR3 length: 16 residues. The CDR3 DNA sequence: TGTGCCAGCAGCGTAGGCCCCGGGAGGGTCCCAGATACGCAGTATTTT. Translated: CASSVGPGRVPDTQYF.

The chain combines TRBV5-1 with TRBJ1-6; 9 bases line up with TRBD1. The CDR3 is 16 residues long. With V trimmed by 10 bases and J by 0 bases, 8 bases remained unmatched. Germline CDR1 and CDR2: SGHRS and YFSETQ. CDR3 DNA: TGCGCCGTCTCCGGGACAGGGAGCTCCTATAATTCACCCCTCCACTTT. It translates to CAVSGTGSSYNSPLHF.

This chain joins TRBV12-5 and TRBJ2-5; 8 bases map to TRBD2. V shed 1 base, J shed 5 bases, and the junction held 3 bases outside the gene matches. Germline-derived CDR1 and CDR2 are LGHNT and FRNRAP. The CDR3 has 14 residues. The CDR3 nucleotides read TGTGCTAGTGGTTTGGCGGGGGGGCGTGAGACCCAGTACTTC. Its translation: CASGLAGGRETQYF.

The chain carries TRBV2 and TRBJ1-4; TRBD1 might be the D (6 bases). V lost 4 bases, J lost 8 bases, and 14 bases lay in between. This CDR3 spans 14 amino acids. Germline V gene lookup returns CDR1 SNHLY and CDR2 FYNNEI. In nucleotides, the CDR3 is TGTGCCAGCAGTGGGTGGACAGCCTCGGAAAAACTGTTTTTT. As protein: CASSGWTASEKLFF.

V is TRBV11-2 and J is TRBJ1-5; no clear D gene. Deletions cut 1 base from V and 0 bases from J, with 7 bases between. The germline V gene has CDR1 SGHAT and CDR2 FQNNGV. CDR3 length: 15 residues. The CDR3 sequence: CASSLGSYSNQPQHF. The CDR3 DNA reads as TGTGCCAGCAGCTTAGGGAGCTATAGCAATCAGCCCCAGCATTTT.

J is TRBJ1-1 and V is TRBV27; D is perhaps TRBD1 (6 bases). This CDR3 contains 15 residues. Germline V gene data show CDR1 as MNHEY and CDR2 as SMNVEV (reference sequence). With 5 bases removed from V and 2 bases from J, the gap between germline ends came to 15 bases. CDR3 region: CASSAEGGYNTEAFF. In DNA form, the CDR3 reads TGTGCCAGCAGTGCAGAAGGGGGATATAACACTGAAGCTTTCTTT.

The chain joins TRBV7-2 to TRBJ2-1; TRBD1 agrees at 9 bases. There are 16 residues in the CDR3. From germline, CDR1 is SGHTA and CDR2 FQGNSA. V was clipped by 4 bases and J by 6 bases; unmatched bases: 10. CDR3 nucleotides: TGTGCCAGCAGCTGGGGCGACAGGGGGAGTATCAATGAGCAGTTCTTC. Its translation is CASSWGDRGSINEQFF. The whole variable domain, filled in from reference TRBV7-2 and TRBJ2-1, reads GAGVSQSPSNKVTEKGKDVELRCDPISGHTALYWYRQSLGQGLEFLIYFQGNSAPDKSGLPSDRFSAERTGGSVSTLTIQRTQQEDSAVYLCASSWGDRGSINEQFFGPGTRLTVL.

For the CDR3, the DNA is TGTGCCAGCAGCGTTCGAGCGGGGGGCCTAATTAGCTCCTACAATGAGCAGTTCTTC. Its protein is CASSVRAGGLISSYNEQFF. V is TRBV7-3 and J is TRBJ2-1; 9 bases agree with TRBD2. Germline CDR1 is SGHTA and CDR2 is FQGTGA. This CDR3 is built from 19 residues. V lost 5 bases to trimming and J lost 0 bases; unmatched junction nucleotides: 14.

This clone was seen a few times. J is TRBJ1-4 and V is TRBV5-1; D not certain. V dropped 2 bases and J dropped 0 bases, with 5 bases sitting between them. Germline values: CDR1 SGHRS, CDR2 YFSETQ. The length of the CDR3 is 14 residues. CDR3 nucleotide sequence: TGCGCCAGCAGCTTTGGCTCAACTAATGAAAAACTGTTTTTT. Protein product: CASSFGSTNEKLFF.

The chain joins TRBV28 to TRBJ1-4; 7 nucleotides line up with TRBD1. V was clipped by 4 bases and J by 4 bases; unmatched bases: 9. Germline assignment: CDR1 MDHEN and CDR2 SYDVKM. This CDR3 spans 16 amino acids. CDR3 nucleotides: TGTGCCAGCAGTTCCGTATTCGGGACAGTTAATGAAAAACTGTTTTTT. As protein: CASSSVFGTVNEKLFF.

V and J are TRBV4-3 and TRBJ1-6; tentatively, D is TRBD1 (6 bases). Trimming cost V 0 bases and J 7 bases, with 13 bases left between them. CDR1 and CDR2 from the germline V gene are LGHNA and YSLEER. CDR3 length: 16 residues. CDR3 nucleotides: TGCGCCAGCAGCCAAGATAACAGGGTGGAGAATTCACCCCTCCACTTT. It encodes CASSQDNRVENSPLHF.